Included here is one T cell receptor (beta chain) sequence, with context. Per the original data handling: Estimation of nucleated cell counts was performed using reference gene primer amplification. The data were produced by immunoSEQ multiplex PCR, yet TCRdb's version contains in-frame clones alone and is incomplete. That table is the source of V, J and clone size, and D and trimming were worked out from the DNA. The repertoire holds about 250,000 clones, with about 85% as singletons. The data stem from a study of blood T cell repertoires in COVID-19. Individuals aged roughly 18 to 95 years were recruited from 24 US areas. Participant reports of clinical history set cohort assignment. The receptor's source is a woman aged 45-65 years who had recovered from COVID-19. Sequenced: PBMCs or T cells enriched from blood (not recorded which).

The CDR3 protein is CASSVFGGSPNEQFF. For the CDR3, the DNA is TGTGCCAGCAGCGTATTTGGCGGGAGTCCGAATGAGCAGTTCTTC. This chain links TRBV9 with TRBJ2-1; 7 nucleotides line up with TRBD2. V lost 1 base to trimming and J lost 7 bases; unmatched junction nucleotides: 8. The germline CDR1 and CDR2 sequences are SGDLS and YYNGEE. This CDR3 contains 15 residues.